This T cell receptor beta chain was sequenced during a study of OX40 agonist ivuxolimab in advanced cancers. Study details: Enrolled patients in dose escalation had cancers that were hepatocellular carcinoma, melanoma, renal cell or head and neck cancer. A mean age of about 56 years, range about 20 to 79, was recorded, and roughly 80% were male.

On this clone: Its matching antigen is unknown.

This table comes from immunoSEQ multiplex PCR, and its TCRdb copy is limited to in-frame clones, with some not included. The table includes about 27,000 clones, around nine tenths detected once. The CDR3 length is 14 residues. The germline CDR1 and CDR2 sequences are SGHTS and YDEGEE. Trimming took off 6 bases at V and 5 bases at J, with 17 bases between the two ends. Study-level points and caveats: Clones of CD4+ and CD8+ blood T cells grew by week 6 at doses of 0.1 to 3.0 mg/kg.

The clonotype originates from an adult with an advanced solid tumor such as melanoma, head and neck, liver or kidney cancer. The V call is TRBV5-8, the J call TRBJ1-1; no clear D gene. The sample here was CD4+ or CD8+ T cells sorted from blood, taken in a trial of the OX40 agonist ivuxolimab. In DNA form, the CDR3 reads TGTGCCAGCACCCGACTAGTACCCAGGACTGAAGCTTTCTTT. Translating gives CASTRLVPRTEAFF.